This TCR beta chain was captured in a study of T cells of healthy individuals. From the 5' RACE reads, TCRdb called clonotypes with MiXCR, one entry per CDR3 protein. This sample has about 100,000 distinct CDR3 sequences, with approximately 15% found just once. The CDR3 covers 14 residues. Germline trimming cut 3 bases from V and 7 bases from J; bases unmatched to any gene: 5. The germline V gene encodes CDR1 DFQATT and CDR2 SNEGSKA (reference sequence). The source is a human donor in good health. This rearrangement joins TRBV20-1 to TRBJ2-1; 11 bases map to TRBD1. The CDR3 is CSASRTGGRNEQFF. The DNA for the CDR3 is TGCAGTGCTAGTCGGACAGGGGGCAGAAATGAGCAGTTCTTC.